Only one count was recorded for the clone carrying this T cell receptor beta chain. The target antigen is unknown. These data are taken from a study of blood T cells in healthy people across ages. The wider study: For every two T cells, template switching captured about one barcoded beta molecule.

Germline V lookup: CDR1 SEHNR, CDR2 FQNEAQ (reference sequence). The CDR3 has 14 amino acids. The V end lost 5 bases, the J end lost 8 bases, and 18 bases lay between the germline ends. For the second PCR, which ran for roughly 6 to 11 cycles, a sample-barcoded 5' primer and a J-beta primer mix were used. Every molecule of cDNA carried a tag from a template-switch adaptor with 12 random nucleotides. MiXCR, applied by TCRdb to the 5' RACE reads, yields one record per CDR3 protein. The sample has roughly 1.4 million distinct CDR3 sequences, roughly 59% seen once. Each donor supplied approximately 10 milliliters of peripheral blood. Broader study findings: Unsorted PBMC material precluded a definitive naive versus antigen-experienced comparison.

V and J are TRBV7-9 and TRBJ1-2; D might be TRBD1 (6 bases). This receptor was obtained from a man younger than 35 in good health. Sample: blood. This CDR3 is CASSKEGGNWGYTF. CDR3 nucleotide sequence: TGTGCCAGCAGCAAAGAAGGGGGGAACTGGGGCTACACCTTC.